The entry below gives a single T cell receptor (beta chain) sequence along with its context. This specimen belongs to a study of blood T cell repertoires in COVID-19. Study overall: Both acute and convalescent COVID-19 samples were obtained from the United States, Italy and Spain. T cells, B-cell-depleted T cells, or PBMCs supplied cDNA or gDNA.

In the study's own analysis: Amplification of reference gene primers provided the estimated nucleated cell counts. Libraries were prepared by immunoSEQ multiplex PCR; TCRdb keeps only in-frame clonotypes and omits some of them. The V and J calls and clone size are taken from that table; D and trimming were inferred from the DNA. The sample holds around 64,000 clones, about 90% seen once. There are 14 residues in the CDR3. Germline V gene data show CDR1 as SGHNT and CDR2 as YENEEA. Trimming shortened V by 0 bases and J by 2 bases, and 7 bases separated the two germline ends. The TCR originated in a man older than 75 in a cohort sampled during active COVID-19. Sequencing was performed on peripheral blood. The rearrangement joins TRBV11-3 to TRBJ2-5, with D unresolved. The CDR3 coding sequence is TGTGCCAGCAGCTTAGATTTCAAACAAGAGACCCAGTACTTC. It is translated as CASSLDFKQETQYF.